This T cell receptor beta chain was sequenced for a study of OX40 agonist ivuxolimab in advanced cancers. Across the whole study: Two cutaneous melanoma patients and one hepatocellular carcinoma patient, three in all, had partial responses.

Germline V lookup: CDR1 MNHNY, CDR2 SVGAGI (reference sequence). This CDR3 comprises 13 residues. V was pared by 5 bases and J by 8 bases, with 15 bases between. Sequencing used immunoSEQ multiplex PCR; TCRdb keeps in-frame clones, though not all of them. The repertoire consists of about 150,000 clones, with 75% to 95% occurring once and the leading ten covering less than 1.1%. Baseline, cycle 4 day 1, and cycle 7 day 1 were the blood sampling points. Notes on this clone: Its antigen is currently unknown.

General study findings and limits: Some of the lowest clonal expansion was seen in partial responders at 0.1-3.0 mg/kg.

This sequence originates from an adult with an advanced solid tumor such as melanoma, head and neck, liver or kidney cancer. The sequencing here drew on CD4+ or CD8+ T cells sorted from blood, taken in a trial of the OX40 agonist ivuxolimab. The chain combines TRBV6-6 with TRBJ1-2; a weak D match, TRBD1 (5 bases). Here the CDR3 reads CASSPVYRGGYTF. CDR3 coding DNA: TGTGCCAGCAGTCCCGTGTATCGGGGCGGCTACACCTTC.